Shown below are 25 T cell receptor beta chains from a single sample sequenced in a study of blood T cells in healthy people across ages. The use of a sample-barcoded 5' primer and a J-beta primer mix characterized a second PCR of roughly 7 to 11 cycles. TCRdb re-called the 5' RACE reads with MiXCR, one entry per CDR3 protein. Of approximately 820,000 distinct CDR3 sequences listed, 40% to 50% were seen once; the top ten hold roughly 18%. What was sequenced was blood. These receptors were obtained from a man aged 55 to 70 in good health.

The chain employs TRBV29-1 and TRBJ1-1, with D uncertain. The germline V gene encodes CDR1 SQVTM and CDR2 ANQGSEA. V gave up 7 bases and J gave up 6 bases, with 15 bases separating them. The CDR3 sequence is 12 residues long. CDR3 protein: CSARTAGPEAFF. The CDR3 coding sequence is TGCAGCGCCAGGACGGCTGGACCTGAAGCTTTCTTT.

The rearrangement uses TRBV4-3 and TRBJ2-3, with D tentatively TRBD1 (6 bases). The V end lost 1 base, the J end lost 0 bases, and 14 bases lay between the germline ends. CDR3 length equals 17 residues. Germline CDR1 and CDR2: LGHNA and YSLEER. CDR3 nucleotide sequence: TGCGCCAGCAGCCAAGGCACAGGGTTAACTAGCACAGATACGCAGTATTTT. Protein: CASSQGTGLTSTDTQYF.

The CDR3 loop is CAGSGTGAAGELFF. CDR3 nucleotides: TGTGCCGGTTCCGGGACAGGGGCCGCCGGGGAGCTGTTTTTT. J is TRBJ2-2 and V is TRBV30; 10 bases fit TRBD1. The CDR3 consists of 14 residues. J was trimmed by 6 bases and V by 8 bases; bases with no gene match: 9. CDR1 is GTSNPN, CDR2 SVGIG, per germline (reference sequence).

The gene calls are TRBV10-2 and TRBJ2-5, with 12 bases identical to TRBD2. CDR1 WSHSY and CDR2 SAAADI come from the germline V gene. Losses at the gene ends were 10 bases for V and 5 bases for J; bases not matched to a gene: 5. This CDR3 is built from 13 residues. In DNA, the CDR3 is TGCGCCACTCGACTAGCGGGGGATGAGACCCAGTACTTC. Its protein is CATRLAGDETQYF.

This clonotype occurred a few times. The chain carries TRBV29-1 and TRBJ2-7, with a possible D match to TRBD1 (7 bases). Germline lookup yields CDR1 SQVTM and CDR2 ANQGSEA. This CDR3 is 13 amino acids long. Trimming pared 6 bases from V and 4 bases from J, leaving 16 bases between. The CDR3 sequence: CSVAGGQSYEQYF. In DNA, the CDR3 is TGCAGCGTGGCCGGGGGACAGTCTTACGAGCAGTACTTC.

The rearrangement links TRBV5-1 to TRBJ1-1, with D possibly being TRBD1 (6 bases). The CDR3 length is 15 residues. CDR1 SGHRS and CDR2 YFSETQ come from the germline V gene. V lost 4 bases and J lost 0, with 13 bases in between. CDR3 bases: TGCGCCAGCAGCGCGAACAGGGTCATGAACACTGAAGCTTTCTTT. It translates to CASSANRVMNTEAFF.

This clonotype was counted between two and nine times. The chain uses TRBV6-6 and TRBJ1-5, with TRBD1 matching 11 bases. Germline V gives CDR1 MNHNY, CDR2 SVGAGI (reference sequence). This CDR3 has 15 amino acids. V shed 6 bases and J 2 bases; nucleotides not matched to a gene: 3. In nucleotides, the CDR3 is TGTGCCAGCAGGCCGGGACAGGGGGGCAATCAGCCCCAGCATTTT. The encoded protein is CASRPGQGGNQPQHF.

This chain uses TRBV6-2 or TRBV6-3 with TRBJ2-3; 11 bases align to TRBD2. The V segment lost 6 bases and the J segment 0 bases; nucleotides outside the gene matches: 8. The CDR3 length is 17 residues. The germline gives CDR1 MNHEY, CDR2 SVGEGT. The CDR3: CASSAGLADVSTDTQYF. The CDR3 bases are TGTGCCAGCAGCGCGGGACTAGCGGATGTTAGCACAGATACGCAGTATTTT.

Details on this clonotype: One end of the junction varies from germline; a read error may be responsible. V gene TRBV5-5 combines with J gene TRBJ2-4; tentative D call: TRBD1 (5 bases). CDR3 length equals 14 residues. CDR1 SGHKS and CDR2 YYEKEE come from the germline V gene (reference sequence). DNA for the CDR3: TGTGCCGGCAGCTTAGGGTCAGGGATGGACATTCAGTACTTC. Its translation: CAGSLGSGMDIQYF.

The J gene is TRBJ2-1, the V gene TRBV4-3; TRBD1 is a possible D gene (5 bases). The V gene lost 1 base and the J gene lost 6 bases, with 13 bases spanning the gap. There are 15 residues in the CDR3. The germline V gene encodes CDR1 LGHNA and CDR2 YSLEER. The CDR3 is CASSQGQILGNEQFF. The CDR3 coding sequence is TGCGCCAGCAGCCAAGGACAGATTCTCGGCAATGAGCAGTTCTTC.

This clonotype was picked up a small number of times. The chain is built from TRBV27 and TRBJ2-3, with D perhaps TRBD2 (5 bases). The CDR3 totals 14 residues. Trimming removed 8 bases at V and 1 base at J, with 13 bases between. Germline V gene sequence: CDR1 MNHEY, CDR2 SMNVEV (reference sequence). The CDR3 DNA follows: TGTGCCAGCCGCCCGGCCGGGGGCACAGATACGCAGTATTTT. It encodes CASRPAGGTDTQYF.

J is TRBJ2-7 and V is TRBV29-1; 7 positions match TRBD2. The trim removed 4 bases at V and 0 bases at J, leaving 6 bases unmatched. CDR3 length: 14 amino acids. Germline-derived CDR1 and CDR2 are SQVTM and ANQGSEA. The CDR3 spells CSVVGGTGSYEQYF. The CDR3 coding sequence is TGCAGCGTTGTGGGGGGGACCGGCTCCTACGAGCAGTACTTC.

The J gene is TRBJ2-5, the V gene TRBV10-3; TRBD1 matches 7 bases. The CDR3 is made up of 13 amino acids. Trimming removed 10 bases from V and 0 bases from J; junction bases left unmatched: 5. Germline-derived CDR1 and CDR2 are ENHRY and SYGVKD. In DNA, the CDR3 is TGTGCCACCCAGGGGGACAACCAAGAGACCCAGTACTTC. Its protein is CATQGDNQETQYF.

The J gene is TRBJ1-2, the V gene TRBV9; the D is unclear. Trimming took 0 bases from V and 4 from J, leaving 7 bases between them. This CDR3 contains 13 residues. CDR1 and CDR2 from the germline V gene are SGDLS and YYNGEE. DNA of the CDR3: TGTGCCAGCAGCGTAGACGCAGCCTATGGCTACACCTTC. This codes for CASSVDAAYGYTF.

Comment on this clonotype: A junction end diverges from the germline sequence, so it may reflect a read error. CDR3 protein: CASSLAGTGANEKPFF. The CDR3, as DNA: TGTGCCAGCAGCTTAGCCGGGACAGGGGCTAATGAAAAACCGTTTTTT. The V gene is TRBV7-2, the J gene TRBJ1-4; TRBD1 matches at 10 bases. The CDR3 runs 16 residues. In germline, CDR1 is SGHTA, CDR2 FQGNSA.

This clonotype was counted between two and nine times. V and J are TRBV20-1 and TRBJ2-1; the D gene is possibly TRBD1 (5 bases). CDR3 size: 13 residues. CDR1 is DFQATT and CDR2 is SNEGSKA in the germline V gene (reference sequence). The CDR3 coding sequence is TGCAGCCTCCAGGGCCGATCCTACAATGAGCAGTTCTTC. Translation gives CSLQGRSYNEQFF.

The chain carries TRBV5-1 and TRBJ2-5; D uncertain. V shed 0 bases and J shed 4 bases, with 7 bases lying between them. Germline CDR1 is SGHRS and CDR2 is YFSETQ. The CDR3 covers 13 residues. CDR3 amino acids: CASSLVVTETQYF. DNA for the CDR3: TGCGCCAGCAGCTTGGTTGTAACAGAGACCCAGTACTTC.

V is TRBV3-1 and J is TRBJ2-1; 10 bases line up with TRBD2. CDR1 is LGHDT and CDR2 is YNNKEL in the germline V gene (reference sequence). The trim removed 6 bases at V and 9 bases at J, leaving 8 bases unmatched. This CDR3 is built from 14 residues. This CDR3 reads CASRSRAGGSEQFF. In DNA, the CDR3 is TGTGCCAGCAGATCCCGAGCGGGGGGGAGTGAGCAGTTCTTC.

This clonotype has only a few counts. The rearrangement links TRBV13 to TRBJ2-2; D may correspond to TRBD1 or TRBD2 (7 bases each). Germline V CDR1 and CDR2: PRHDT, FYEKMQ (reference sequence). The CDR3 totals 15 residues. V was trimmed by 7 bases and J by 7 bases, leaving 19 bases between them. The CDR3 region has the DNA TGTGCCAGCACCAACCAGGGGGGGATCGGCGGGGAGCTGTTTTTT. Amino acid sequence: CASTNQGGIGGELFF.

This sequence joins TRBV20-1 and TRBJ1-2; D is possibly TRBD1 (6 bases). Trimming removed 0 bases at V and 7 bases at J, with 18 bases between. The CDR3 spans 15 residues. In germline, CDR1 is DFQATT, CDR2 SNEGSKA (reference sequence). This chain's CDR3 is CSARDLGRQAGGYTF. In nucleotides, the CDR3 is TGCAGTGCTAGAGATTTGGGCCGACAGGCGGGTGGCTACACCTTC.

This chain links TRBV7-3 with TRBJ2-3; 7 bases are a match to TRBD1. CDR1 SGHTA and CDR2 FQGTGA come from the germline V gene. The ends lost 5 bases at V and 2 bases at J; junction bases unmatched: 13. This CDR3 spans 17 amino acids. Here the CDR3 DNA reads TGTGCCAGCAGCCCTCATAACCCGGGACAGCACACAGATACGCAGTATTTT. It encodes CASSPHNPGQHTDTQYF.

V gene TRBV12-3 or TRBV12-4 combines with J gene TRBJ2-7; TRBD1 matches at 7 bases. J was trimmed by 3 bases and V by 11 bases; bases with no gene match: 10. There are 13 residues in the CDR3. The CDR3 sequence is CASSSGGRYEQYF. CDR3 coding DNA: TGTGCCTCCTCCTCAGGGGGACGCTACGAGCAGTACTTC.

This chain uses TRBV12-3 or TRBV12-4 with TRBJ2-7; no firm D call. The CDR3 sequence is 14 residues long. Trimming took 3 bases from V and 3 from J, leaving 12 bases between them. The CDR3 reads CASSFLGKGYEQYF. CDR3 coding DNA: TGTGCCAGCAGTTTTCTGGGAAAGGGCTACGAGCAGTACTTC.

The V and J genes are TRBV6-2 or TRBV6-3 and TRBJ2-5; D is possibly TRBD2 (6 bases). Germline V gene lookup returns CDR1 MNHEY and CDR2 SVGEGT. CDR3 length: 15 amino acids. Here the CDR3 DNA reads TGTACCGGCCGGGACTCCAAAGCCAATAAAGAGACCCAGTACTTC. Protein product: CTGRDSKANKETQYF.

The chain combines TRBV5-6 with TRBJ2-7; 8 nucleotides agree with TRBD2. CDR3 length equals 14 residues. The germline CDR1 and CDR2 sequences are SGHDT and YYEEEE. V shed 3 bases and J 7 bases; nucleotides not matched to a gene: 9. Written as DNA, the CDR3 is TGTGCCAGCAGCTACAGAGCGGGGGACAATGAGCAGTACTTC. This encodes CASSYRAGDNEQYF.